Listed here are 10 T cell receptor beta chains from one sample, sequenced in a study of blood T cells in healthy people across ages (dated by TCRdb to 2014 to 2015). Library construction relied on 5' RACE. TCRdb records Illumina HiSeq 2500 as the sequencer. A second PCR of roughly 7 to 11 cycles was performed with a sample-barcoded 5' primer and a J-beta primer mix. TCRdb reanalyzed the raw reads on its own, using fastp at Q25 for trimming and MiXCR for clone calling, and kept in-frame beta chains. A single entry per CDR3 protein holds the most common genes and DNA from its merged rows. The sample table lists about 730,000 distinct CDR3 sequences, more than 40% of them with a count of one. The ten biggest clones cover approximately 22% of the sample. The sample consisted of blood. The receptor source for this set is an older woman in good health.

This clonotype was observed a few times. The rearrangement joins TRBV7-6 to TRBJ2-7; 10 bases map to TRBD2. The CDR3 totals 14 residues. Trimming removed 2 bases from V and 6 bases from J; junction bases left unmatched: 4. Germline CDR1 is SGHVS and CDR2 is FNYEAQ. CDR3 in amino acids: CASSLSSGSVEQYF. The CDR3 bases are TGTGCCAGCAGCTTATCTAGCGGGAGCGTCGAGCAGTACTTC.

The V call is TRBV4-2, the J call TRBJ2-5; 11 nucleotides line up with TRBD2. Germline V lookup: CDR1 LGHNA, CDR2 YNFKEQ. The CDR3 covers 14 residues. The V gene end was trimmed by 5 bases and the J gene end by 11 bases; junction bases not matched to a gene: 10. This CDR3 reads CASSGTSGLNEQYF. The DNA for the CDR3 is TGTGCCAGCAGCGGGACTAGCGGTCTCAATGAGCAGTACTTC.

This clonotype turned up a few times. CDR3 residues: CASSPRTVPNQPQHF. The CDR3 DNA sequence: TGTGCCAGCAGTCCGAGGACAGTTCCCAATCAGCCCCAGCATTTT. The chain is built from TRBV12-3 or TRBV12-4 and TRBJ1-5; possibly TRBD1 for D (6 bases). The CDR3 spans 15 residues. V was cut by 5 bases and J by 3 bases, with 14 bases left in between.

V gene TRBV19 combines with J gene TRBJ2-7; D is unclear. CDR1 and CDR2 (germline): LNHDA, SQIVND (reference sequence). This CDR3 contains 11 residues. The V and J ends lost 7 bases and 1 base respectively, with 5 bases between them. CDR3: CASTTSYEQYF. The CDR3 coding sequence is TGTGCCAGTACCACGTCCTACGAGCAGTACTTC.

In its sample, this clonotype was seen a few times. This chain links TRBV7-8 with TRBJ2-1; TRBD2 aligns across 13 bases. Germline values: CDR1 SGHVS, CDR2 FQNEAQ. V lost 5 bases and J lost 6; bases outside the gene matches: 4. CDR3 length equals 15 residues. In DNA form, the CDR3 reads TGTGCCAGCAGCCAGGGACTAGCGGGGTTCAATGAGCAGTTCTTC. This encodes CASSQGLAGFNEQFF.

At least ten counts were recorded for this clonotype. The rearrangement uses TRBV5-6 and TRBJ2-7; D is possibly TRBD2 (5 bases). The CDR3 runs to 13 residues. Trimming removed 4 bases at V and 4 bases at J, with 12 bases between. Per germline, CDR1 SGHDT and CDR2 YYEEEE. CDR3 amino acids: CASSREAGYEQYF. The DNA for the CDR3 is TGTGCCAGCAGCCGGGAAGCCGGATACGAGCAGTACTTC. Full variable domain (remainder filled in from reference TRBV5-6 and TRBJ2-7): DAGVTQSPTHLIKTRGQQVTLRCSPKSGHDTVSWYQQALGQGPQFIFQYYEEEERQRGNFPDRFSGHQFPNYSSELNVNALLLGDSALYLCASSREAGYEQYFGPGTRLTVT.

This clonotype came up many times. CDR3 protein: CASSISSGRINYEQYF. CDR3 sequence (DNA): TGTGCCAGCAGCATCTCCAGCGGGAGGATAAACTACGAGCAGTACTTC. The V call is TRBV7-2, the J call TRBJ2-7; 9 nucleotides agree with TRBD2. This CDR3 has 16 amino acids. J was trimmed by 3 bases and V by 5 bases; bases with no gene match: 11. Germline CDR1 reads SGHTA; CDR2 reads FQGNSA.

In regard to this clonotype: A much larger clone sits a single nucleotide away, making a read error possible. The rearrangement links TRBV29-1 to TRBJ2-5, with D tentatively TRBD2 (5 bases). Germline V gene lookup returns CDR1 SQVTM and CDR2 ANQGSEA. V shed 3 bases and J shed 2 bases, with 10 bases lying between them. The CDR3 runs to 13 residues. The CDR3 DNA sequence: TGCAGCGTTGATTTCGGGGTACAAGAGACCCAGTACTTC. This translates into CSVDFGVQETQYF.

The chain carries TRBV7-9 and TRBJ1-1, with a possible D match to TRBD1 (5 bases). The germline V and J ends were trimmed by 3 bases and 11 bases, with 19 bases remaining between them. The germline gives CDR1 SEHNR, CDR2 FQNEAQ (reference sequence). There are 14 residues in the CDR3. CDR3 loop: CASSLSRGSLVAFF. The CDR3 DNA sequence: TGTGCCAGCAGCTTGAGCCGGGGCTCCCTGGTCGCTTTCTTT.

CDR3: CASSATWDSGRSPLHF. CDR3 DNA sequence: TGTGCCAGCAGTGCGACTTGGGACAGTGGTCGATCACCCCTCCACTTT. The rearrangement uses TRBV6-1 and TRBJ1-6; 7 bases fit TRBD1. Germline lookup yields CDR1 MNHNS and CDR2 SASEGT. The junction had 13 bases not matched to a gene; V was cut back by 4 bases and J by 10 bases. There are 16 residues in the CDR3.